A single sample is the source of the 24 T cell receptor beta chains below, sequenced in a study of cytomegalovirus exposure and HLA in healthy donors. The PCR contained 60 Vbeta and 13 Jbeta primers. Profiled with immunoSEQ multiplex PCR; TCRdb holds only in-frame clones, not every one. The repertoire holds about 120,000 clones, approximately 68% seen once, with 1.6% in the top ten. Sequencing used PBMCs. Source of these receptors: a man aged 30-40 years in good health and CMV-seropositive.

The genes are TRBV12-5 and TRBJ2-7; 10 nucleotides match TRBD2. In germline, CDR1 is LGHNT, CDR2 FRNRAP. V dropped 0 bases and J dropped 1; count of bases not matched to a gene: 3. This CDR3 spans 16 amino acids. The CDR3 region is CASGLVSLAGSYEQYF. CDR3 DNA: TGTGCTAGTGGTTTGGTTTCACTAGCGGGATCCTACGAGCAGTACTTC.

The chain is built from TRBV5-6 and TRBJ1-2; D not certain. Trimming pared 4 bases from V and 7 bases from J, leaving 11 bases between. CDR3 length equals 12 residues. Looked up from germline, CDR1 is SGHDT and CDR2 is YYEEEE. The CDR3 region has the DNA TGTGCCAGCAGCCAGACGAGGTTTGGCTACACCTTC. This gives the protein CASSQTRFGYTF.

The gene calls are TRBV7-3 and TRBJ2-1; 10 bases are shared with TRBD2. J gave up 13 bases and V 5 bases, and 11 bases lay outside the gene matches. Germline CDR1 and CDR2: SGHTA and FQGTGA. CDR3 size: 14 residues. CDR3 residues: CASSPPGLAGVQFF. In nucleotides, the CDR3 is TGTGCCAGCAGCCCCCCGGGGCTAGCGGGAGTTCAGTTCTTC.

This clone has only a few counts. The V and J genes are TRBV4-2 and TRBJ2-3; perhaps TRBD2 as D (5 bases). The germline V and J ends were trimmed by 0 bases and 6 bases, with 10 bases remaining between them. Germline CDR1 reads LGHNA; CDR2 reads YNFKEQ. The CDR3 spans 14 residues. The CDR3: CASSQDSGGDTQYF. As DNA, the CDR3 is TGTGCCAGCAGCCAAGATTCCGGAGGCGATACGCAGTATTTT.

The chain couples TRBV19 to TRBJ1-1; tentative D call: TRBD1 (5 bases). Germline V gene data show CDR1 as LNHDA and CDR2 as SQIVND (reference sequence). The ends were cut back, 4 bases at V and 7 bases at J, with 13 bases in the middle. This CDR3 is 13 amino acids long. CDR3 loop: CASSTQGFYEAFF. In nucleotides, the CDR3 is TGTGCCAGTAGTACTCAGGGTTTCTATGAAGCTTTCTTT.

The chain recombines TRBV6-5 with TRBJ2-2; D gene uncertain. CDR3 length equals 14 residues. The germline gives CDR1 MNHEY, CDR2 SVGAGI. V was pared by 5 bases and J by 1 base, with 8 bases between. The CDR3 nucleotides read TGTGCCAGCAGTCCCCTGTGGAACACCGGGGAGCTGTTTTTT. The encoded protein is CASSPLWNTGELFF.

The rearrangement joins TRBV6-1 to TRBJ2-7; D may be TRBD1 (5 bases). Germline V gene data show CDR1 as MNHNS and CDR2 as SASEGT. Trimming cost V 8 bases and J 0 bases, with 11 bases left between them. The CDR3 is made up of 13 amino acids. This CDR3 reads CASQTDSSYEQYF. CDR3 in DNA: TGTGCCAGCCAGACAGACAGCTCCTACGAGCAGTACTTC.

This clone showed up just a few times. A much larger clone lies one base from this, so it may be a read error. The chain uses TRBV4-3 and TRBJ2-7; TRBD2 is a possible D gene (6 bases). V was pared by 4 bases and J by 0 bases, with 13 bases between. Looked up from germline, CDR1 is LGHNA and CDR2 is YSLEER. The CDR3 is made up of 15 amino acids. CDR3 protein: CASSPWDSSSYEQYF. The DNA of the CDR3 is TGCGCCAGCAGCCCTTGGGACTCGAGCTCCTACGAGCAGTACTTC.

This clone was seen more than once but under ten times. The CDR3 sequence: CASSLGLAGNRDTQYF. The CDR3 DNA sequence: TGTGCCAGCAGCTTGGGACTAGCGGGAAACAGGGATACGCAGTATTTT. The chain has TRBV7-9 and TRBJ2-3, with TRBD2 matching 13 bases. Germline CDR1 reads SEHNR; CDR2 reads FQNEAQ (reference sequence). The V segment lost 3 bases and the J segment 6 bases; nucleotides outside the gene matches: 6. This CDR3 is 16 amino acids long.

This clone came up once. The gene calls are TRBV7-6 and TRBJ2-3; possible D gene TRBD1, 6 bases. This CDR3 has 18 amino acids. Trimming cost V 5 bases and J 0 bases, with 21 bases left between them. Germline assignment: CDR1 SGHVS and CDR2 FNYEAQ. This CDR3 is CASSPGENRADSTDTQYF. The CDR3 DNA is TGTGCCAGCAGCCCCGGGGAGAACAGGGCTGATAGCACAGATACGCAGTATTTT.

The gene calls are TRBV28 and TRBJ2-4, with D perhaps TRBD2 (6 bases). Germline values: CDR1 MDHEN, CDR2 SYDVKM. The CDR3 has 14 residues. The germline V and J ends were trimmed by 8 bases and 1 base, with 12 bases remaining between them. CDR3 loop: CASLRAGAKNIQYF. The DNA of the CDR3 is TGTGCCAGCCTGAGGGCGGGGGCCAAAAACATTCAGTACTTC.

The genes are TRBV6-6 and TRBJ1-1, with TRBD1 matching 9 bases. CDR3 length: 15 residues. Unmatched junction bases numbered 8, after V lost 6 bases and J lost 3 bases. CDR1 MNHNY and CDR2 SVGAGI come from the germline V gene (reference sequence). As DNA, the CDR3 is TGTGCCAGCAGAATCTACAGGGGGCGGGACACTGAAGCTTTCTTT. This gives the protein CASRIYRGRDTEAFF.

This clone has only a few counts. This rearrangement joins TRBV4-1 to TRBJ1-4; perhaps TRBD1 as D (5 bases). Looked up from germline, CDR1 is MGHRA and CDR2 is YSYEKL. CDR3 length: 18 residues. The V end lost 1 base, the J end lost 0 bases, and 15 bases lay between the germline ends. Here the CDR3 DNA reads TGCGCCAGCAGCCAAGTCCTGACAGCACCCTCAACTAATGAAAAACTGTTTTTT. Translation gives CASSQVLTAPSTNEKLFF.

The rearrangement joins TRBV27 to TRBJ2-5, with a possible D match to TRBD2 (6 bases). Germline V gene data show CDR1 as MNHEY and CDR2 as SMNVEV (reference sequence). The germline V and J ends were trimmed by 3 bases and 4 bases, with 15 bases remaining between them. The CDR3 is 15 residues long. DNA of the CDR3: TGTGCCAGCAGTTTTACCGGGAGTGGGGGAGAGACCCAGTACTTC. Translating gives CASSFTGSGGETQYF.

In DNA, the CDR3 is TGTGCCAGCAGAACCGGGACAGGGCACTACAATGAGCAGTTCTTC. This encodes CASRTGTGHYNEQFF. The V and J genes are TRBV5-4 and TRBJ2-1; 9 bases agree with TRBD1. CDR1 and CDR2 (germline): SGHNT, YYREEE (reference sequence). With V trimmed by 5 bases and J by 3 bases, 6 bases remained unmatched. CDR3 length: 15 residues.

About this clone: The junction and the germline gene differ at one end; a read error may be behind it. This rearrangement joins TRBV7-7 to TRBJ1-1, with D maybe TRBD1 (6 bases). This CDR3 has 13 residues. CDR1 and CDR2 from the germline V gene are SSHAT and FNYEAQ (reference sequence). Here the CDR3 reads CASSKGQNTEAFF. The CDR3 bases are TGTGCTAGCAGCAAGGGACAGAACACTGAAGCTTTCTTT.

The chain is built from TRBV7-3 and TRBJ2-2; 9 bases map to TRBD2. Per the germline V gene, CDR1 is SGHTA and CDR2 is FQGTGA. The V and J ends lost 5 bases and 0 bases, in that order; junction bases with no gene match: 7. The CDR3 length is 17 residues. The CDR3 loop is CASSRPTSGPNTGELFF. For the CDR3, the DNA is TGTGCCAGCAGCCGGCCCACTAGCGGGCCGAACACCGGGGAGCTGTTTTTT.

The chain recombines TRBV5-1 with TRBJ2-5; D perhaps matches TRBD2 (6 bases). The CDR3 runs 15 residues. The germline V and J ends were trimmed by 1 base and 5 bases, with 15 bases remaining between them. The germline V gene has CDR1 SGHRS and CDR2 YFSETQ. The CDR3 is CASSLNTGGGETQYF. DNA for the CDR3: TGCGCCAGCAGCTTGAATACCGGGGGTGGGGAGACCCAGTACTTC.

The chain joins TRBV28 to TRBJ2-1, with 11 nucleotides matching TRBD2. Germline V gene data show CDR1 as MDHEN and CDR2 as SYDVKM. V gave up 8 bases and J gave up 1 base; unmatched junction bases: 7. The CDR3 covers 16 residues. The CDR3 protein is CASRSTSGSSYNEQFF. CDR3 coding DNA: TGTGCCAGCCGTTCAACTAGCGGGAGTTCCTACAATGAGCAGTTCTTC. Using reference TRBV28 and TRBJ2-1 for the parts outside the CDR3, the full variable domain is DVKVTQSSRYLVKRTGEKVFLECVQDMDHENMFWYRQDPGLGLRLIYFSYDVKMKEKGDIPEGYSVSREKKERFSLILESASTNQTSMYLCASRSTSGSSYNEQFFGPGTRLTVL.

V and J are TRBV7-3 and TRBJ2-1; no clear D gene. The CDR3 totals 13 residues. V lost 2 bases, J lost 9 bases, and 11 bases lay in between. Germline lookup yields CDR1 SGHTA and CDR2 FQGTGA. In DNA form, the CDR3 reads TGTGCCAGCAGCTTATACGTCTGGAGTGAGCAGTTCTTC. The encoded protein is CASSLYVWSEQFF.

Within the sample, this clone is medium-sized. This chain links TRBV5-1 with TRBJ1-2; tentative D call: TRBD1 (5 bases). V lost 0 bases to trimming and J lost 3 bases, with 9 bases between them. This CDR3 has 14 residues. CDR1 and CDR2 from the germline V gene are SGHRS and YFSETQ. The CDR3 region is CASSLVGPDYGYTF. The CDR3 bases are TGCGCCAGCAGCTTGGTGGGGCCGGACTATGGCTACACCTTC.

The CDR3 here is CASSLVEGFFEGYTF. The CDR3 DNA follows: TGTGCCAGCAGCTTAGTTGAGGGTTTCTTCGAAGGCTACACCTTC. The rearrangement joins TRBV7-9 to TRBJ1-2; no clear D gene. V was trimmed by 1 base and J by 8 bases, leaving 17 bases between them. This CDR3 comprises 15 residues. Germline V gene sequence: CDR1 SEHNR, CDR2 FQNEAQ (reference sequence).

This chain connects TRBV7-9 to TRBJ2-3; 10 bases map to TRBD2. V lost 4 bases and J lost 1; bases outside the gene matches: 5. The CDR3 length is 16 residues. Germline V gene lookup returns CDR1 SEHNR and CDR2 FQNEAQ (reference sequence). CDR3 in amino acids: CASSSASGSGTDTQYF. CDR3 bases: TGTGCCAGCAGCTCCGCTAGCGGGAGTGGCACAGATACGCAGTATTTT.

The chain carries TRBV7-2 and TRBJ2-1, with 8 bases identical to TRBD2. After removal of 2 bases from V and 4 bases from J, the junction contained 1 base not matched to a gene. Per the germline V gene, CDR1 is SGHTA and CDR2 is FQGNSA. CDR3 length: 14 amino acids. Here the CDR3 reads CASSLRGGYNEQFF. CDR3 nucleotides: TGTGCCAGCAGCTTACGGGGGGGATACAATGAGCAGTTCTTC.